These T cell receptor beta chains were read from a single sample in a study of CD8+ T cells in alopecia areata. Measured with immunoSEQ multiplex PCR; TCRdb has only the in-frame clones, and not every one. The table includes about 76,000 clones, approximately 64% detected once. The source material was CD8+ T cells sorted from blood, sampled at week 24, from a patient treated with tofacitinib. These receptors were collected from a human donor with alopecia areata. Each CDR3 is given with its conserved first and last residue. A D gene is named only where the DNA matches it firmly. Clone size, where shown, is once, few, many, or a class for clones that have expanded.

V gene	J gene	CDR3 length	D gene	clone size	CDR3 protein	CDR3 DNA
TRBV7-9	TRBJ2-1	17	TRBD2	few	CASSPPSGTSENNEQFF	TGTGCCAGCAGCCCTCCCTCCGGGACTAGCGAGAACAATGAGCAGTTCTTC
TRBV2	TRBJ2-1	12	-	-	CASSPAVGAQFF	TGTGCCAGCAGTCCAGCAGTAGGAGCGCAGTTCTTC
TRBV2	TRBJ1-5	13	-	few	CASSYRGNQPQHF	TGTGCCAGCAGTTATAGGGGCAATCAGCCCCAGCATTTT
TRBV19	TRBJ1-1	11	TRBD1	few	CASSDRGEAFF	TGTGCCAGTAGTGACAGGGGAGAAGCTTTCTTT
TRBV7-7	TRBJ2-2	15	TRBD1	many	CASSLGTANTGELFF	TGTGCCAGCAGCTTGGGGACAGCCAACACCGGGGAGCTGTTTTTT
TRBV10-3	TRBJ2-2	17	TRBD1	-	CAISDVGQGARTGELFF	TGTGCCATCAGTGATGTCGGGCAGGGGGCCCGGACCGGGGAGCTGTTTTTT
TRBV28	TRBJ1-5	14	-	-	CASSSVPGSQPQHF	TGTGCCAGCAGTTCGGTCCCCGGGAGTCAGCCCCAGCATTTT
TRBV4-2	TRBJ2-4	16	TRBD2	once	CASSPAASGIWNIQYF	TGTGCCAGCAGCCCAGCGGCTAGCGGGATCTGGAACATTCAGTACTTC
TRBV11-2	TRBJ2-4	14	TRBD2	many	CASTPDPGGNIQYF	TGTGCCAGCACCCCCGATCCGGGGGGAAACATTCAGTACTTC
TRBV6-6	TRBJ2-7	10	-	many	CASLSYEQYF	TGTGCCAGCCTTTCCTACGAGCAGTACTTC
TRBV4-1	TRBJ2-7	15	TRBD2	few	CASSQDPAGGQEQYF	TGCGCCAGCAGCCAAGATCCAGCGGGGGGCCAGGAGCAGTACTTC
TRBV4-3	TRBJ2-1	12	-	-	CASSEGGTEQFF	TGCGCCAGCAGCGAAGGGGGGACTGAGCAGTTCTTC
TRBV4-1	TRBJ2-2	19	TRBD1	few	CASSLYIGQGAGNTGELFF	TGCGCCAGCAGCCTCTACATAGGACAGGGGGCGGGGAACACCGGGGAGCTGTTTTTT
TRBV7-9	TRBJ1-2	15	-	-	CASSLSLKANYGYTF	TGTGCCAGCAGCTTATCGCTAAAAGCTAACTATGGCTACACCTTC
TRBV27	TRBJ1-2	13	-	-	CAAGPGVGYGYTF	TGTGCCGCGGGACCGGGGGTAGGGTATGGCTACACCTTC
TRBV27	TRBJ2-5	14	-	-	CASSPPGFQETQYF	TGTGCCAGCAGCCCCCCGGGATTCCAAGAGACCCAGTACTTC
TRBV10-3	TRBJ2-3	16	-	few	CAISGGTFRVTDTQYF	TGTGCCATCAGTGGAGGCACTTTCAGGGTCACAGATACGCAGTATTTT
TRBV4-1	TRBJ2-1	14	-	-	CASSQEGAPLEQFF	TGCGCCAGCAGCCAAGAAGGGGCCCCGTTGGAGCAGTTCTTC
TRBV14	TRBJ2-1	14	-	few	CASQRLATNNEQFF	TGTGCCAGTCAGCGTCTAGCGACTAATAATGAGCAGTTCTTC
TRBV14	TRBJ1-2	14	TRBD1	-	CASSQGWADYGYTF	TGTGCCAGCTCACAGGGGTGGGCCGACTATGGCTACACCTTC
TRBV27	TRBJ2-1	16	-	once	CASNRGSSGGQGEQFF	TGTGCCAGCAATCGTGGGTCCAGCGGCGGTCAAGGTGAGCAGTTCTTC
TRBV5-6	TRBJ1-3	14	-	once	CASSSVGSGNTIYF	TGTGCCAGCAGCTCAGTCGGCTCTGGAAACACCATATATTTT
TRBV6-5	TRBJ1-2	12	-	-	CASKPGYYGYTF	TGTGCCAGCAAACCAGGTTACTATGGCTACACCTTC
TRBV2	TRBJ2-1	12	TRBD1	-	CATETGANEQFF	TGTGCCACCGAGACAGGGGCCAATGAGCAGTTCTTC
TRBV7-2	TRBJ1-5	12	-	-	CASSPSYQPQHF	TGTGCCAGCAGTCCTTCCTATCAGCCCCAGCATTTT
TRBV10-3	TRBJ2-7	13	TRBD1	-	CAIREDRAYEQYF	TGTGCCATCAGGGAGGACAGGGCCTACGAGCAGTACTTC
TRBV19	TRBJ2-1	15	TRBD1	once	CASSPKTGGVFEQFF	TGTGCCAGTAGTCCAAAGACAGGGGGGGTATTTGAGCAGTTCTTC
TRBV5-1	TRBJ2-3	16	-	-	CASSLAMRVSTDTQYF	TGCGCCAGCAGCTTGGCAATGAGGGTTAGCACAGATACGCAGTATTTT